This entry concerns a single T cell receptor (beta chain). Sequenced by immunoSEQ multiplex PCR; TCRdb stores in-frame clones only, minus some. The sample consists of about 190,000 clones, 70% to 85% of them appearing once. These data originate in a study of blood T cell repertoires in COVID-19. V shed 0 bases, J shed 3 bases, and the junction held 7 bases outside the gene matches. CDR1 and CDR2 from the germline V gene are ENHRY and SYGVKD. The CDR3 is 17 amino acids. This chain links TRBV10-3 with TRBJ2-1; 8 nucleotides align to TRBD2. Material: peripheral blood. The clonotype was recovered from a woman between 50 and 59 years old with acute or convalescent COVID-19. Here the CDR3 reads CAISESKTLAGYNEQFF. The DNA of the CDR3 is TGTGCCATCAGTGAGTCTAAGACTCTAGCGGGCTACAATGAGCAGTTCTTC.